Listed here are 9 T cell receptor beta chains from one sample, sequenced in a study of blood T cell repertoires in COVID-19. Profiled with immunoSEQ multiplex PCR; TCRdb holds only in-frame clones, not every one. The repertoire has 150,000 to 200,000 clones, approximately 82% of them found once; the top ten carry approximately 15%. The material sequenced was PBMCs or T cells enriched from blood (not recorded which). The source of these receptors is a woman between 45 and 60 years old who had recovered from COVID-19.

J is TRBJ2-7 and V is TRBV19; 12 nucleotides line up with TRBD1. V shed 4 bases and J 3 bases; nucleotides not matched to a gene: 4. The CDR3 is 15 residues long. Germline V gene data show CDR1 as LNHDA and CDR2 as SQIVND (reference sequence). CDR3: CASSKWDRGHYEQYF. CDR3 sequence (DNA): TGTGCCAGTAGTAAATGGGACAGGGGGCACTACGAGCAGTACTTC.

V usage is TRBV10-1 and J usage is TRBJ2-2; possibly TRBD2 for D (6 bases). V lost 9 bases, J lost 8 bases, and 13 bases lay in between. The germline CDR1 and CDR2 sequences are WNHNN and SYGVQD (reference sequence). The CDR3 covers 12 residues. CDR3 DNA: TGCGCCAGTCGCGGGGAAGGAGGGGAGCTGTTTTTT. This codes for CASRGEGGELFF.

This clone was counted a single time. V usage is TRBV5-4 and J usage is TRBJ2-3; TRBD2 matches 9 bases. The CDR3 has 15 amino acids. J was trimmed by 6 bases and V by 2 bases; bases with no gene match: 7. Germline loops: CDR1 SGHNT, CDR2 YYREEE (reference sequence). For the CDR3, the DNA is TGTGCCAGCAGCTTCGTGAGGGCGGGGGGGGATACGCAGTATTTT. Residues: CASSFVRAGGDTQYF.

CDR3 nucleotide sequence: TGCAGCGTTGAAGAGAATCGGGTCGGTGGCGGCTACACCTTC. Its translation: CSVEENRVGGGYTF. The chain joins TRBV29-1 to TRBJ1-2, with D hard to call. Trimming stripped 0 bases from V and 8 bases from J, with 16 bases between. There are 14 residues in the CDR3. Germline CDR1 is SQVTM and CDR2 is ANQGSEA.

Here the CDR3 DNA reads TGTGCCACCCTGAGGTATGGGGGGGGGACTGAAGCTTTCTTT. This encodes CATLRYGGGTEAFF. This chain connects TRBV6-5 to TRBJ1-1; maybe TRBD1 (5 bases). The CDR3 covers 14 residues. From germline, CDR1 is MNHEY and CDR2 SVGAGI. Trimming removed 10 bases at V and 5 bases at J, with 20 bases between.

The chain has TRBV10-3 and TRBJ2-2; TRBD2 is a possible D gene (6 bases). V lost 4 bases to trimming and J lost 1 base, with 10 bases between them. The CDR3 has 15 residues. Germline values: CDR1 ENHRY, CDR2 SYGVKD. CDR3 in amino acids: CAISVQAGNTGELFF. DNA for the CDR3: TGTGCCATCAGTGTCCAAGCGGGGAACACCGGGGAGCTGTTTTTT.

The chain joins TRBV7-9 to TRBJ2-7; D is perhaps TRBD2 (7 bases). This CDR3 is 15 amino acids long. Trimming stripped 2 bases from V and 2 bases from J, with 13 bases between. The germline V gene encodes CDR1 SEHNR and CDR2 FQNEAQ (reference sequence). CDR3 DNA: TGTGCCAGCAGCTTAAGTACGGGGGGCCCCTACGAGCAGTACTTC. Protein product: CASSLSTGGPYEQYF.

The chain combines TRBV5-5 with TRBJ2-5; 12 bases line up with TRBD1. V trimming: 4 bases; J trimming: 5 bases; junction bases outside the gene matches: 9. The CDR3 totals 16 residues. Germline V gene sequence: CDR1 SGHKS, CDR2 YYEKEE (reference sequence). CDR3 coding DNA: TGTGCCAGCAGCCCCGGGACAGGGGGCGCAGGGGAGACCCAGTACTTC. Its translation: CASSPGTGGAGETQYF.

The chain is built from TRBV7-3 and TRBJ2-3; D remains ambiguous. CDR1 SGHTA and CDR2 FQGTGA come from the germline V gene. Trimming removed 5 bases at V and 5 bases at J, with 17 bases between. CDR3 length: 15 amino acids. CDR3 nucleotides: TGTGCCAGCAGCCCAAAAACCTCCCGAGGAGATACGCAGTATTTT. The encoded protein is CASSPKTSRGDTQYF.